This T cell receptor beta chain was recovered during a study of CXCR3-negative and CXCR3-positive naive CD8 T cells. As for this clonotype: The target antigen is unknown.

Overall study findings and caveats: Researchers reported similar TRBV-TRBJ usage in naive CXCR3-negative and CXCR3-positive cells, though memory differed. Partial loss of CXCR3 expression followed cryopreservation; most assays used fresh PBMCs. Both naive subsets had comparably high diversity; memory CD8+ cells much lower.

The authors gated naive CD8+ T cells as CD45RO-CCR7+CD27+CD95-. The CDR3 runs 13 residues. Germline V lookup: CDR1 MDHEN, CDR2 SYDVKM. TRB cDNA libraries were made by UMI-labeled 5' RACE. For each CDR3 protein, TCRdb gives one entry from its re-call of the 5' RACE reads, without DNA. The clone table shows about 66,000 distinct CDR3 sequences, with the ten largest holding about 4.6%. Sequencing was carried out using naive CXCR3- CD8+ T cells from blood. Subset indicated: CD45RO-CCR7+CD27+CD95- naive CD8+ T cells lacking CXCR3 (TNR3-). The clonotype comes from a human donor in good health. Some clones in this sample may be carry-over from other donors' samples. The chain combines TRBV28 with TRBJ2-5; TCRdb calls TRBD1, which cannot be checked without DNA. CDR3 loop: CASKPQGRETQYF.